The 10 T cell receptor beta chains listed next were all sequenced from one sample in a study of blood T cell repertoires in COVID-19. Repertoires were generated with immunoSEQ multiplex PCR, while TCRdb's copy carries only in-frame clones and drops some. The sample lists 140,000 to 150,000 clones; roughly 90% were seen once. What was sequenced was PBMCs or T cells enriched from blood (not recorded which). These receptors originate from a woman in her twenties or thirties with acute COVID-19.

This clone is a singleton in its sample. The chain links TRBV7-9 to TRBJ2-5, with TRBD1 matching 7 bases. CDR1 and CDR2 (germline): SEHNR, FQNEAQ (reference sequence). V lost 1 base, J lost 3 bases, and 5 bases stayed unmatched. This CDR3 comprises 15 residues. CDR3 nucleotides: TGTGCCAGCAGCTTAGTAGGGACAGTAAAAGAGACCCAGTACTTC. Translated, it gives CASSLVGTVKETQYF.

J is TRBJ2-6 and V is TRBV7-8, with a tentative D call TRBD1 (5 bases). Trimming removed 6 bases at V and 1 base at J, with 19 bases between. The CDR3 totals 18 residues. Germline V gene lookup returns CDR1 SGHVS and CDR2 FQNEAQ. The CDR3 sequence: CASSTPPGRKSGANVLTF. The CDR3 DNA is TGTGCCAGCAGTACGCCCCCAGGGCGTAAGTCTGGGGCCAACGTCCTGACTTTC. The whole variable domain, remainder taken from reference TRBV7-8 and TRBJ2-6, is GAGVSQSPRYKVAKRGQDVALRCDPISGHVSLFWYQQALGQGPEFLTYFQNEAQLDKSGLPSDRFFAERPEGSVSTLKIQRTQQEDSAVYLCASSTPPGRKSGANVLTFGAGSRLTVL.

The chain couples TRBV2 to TRBJ1-1; no definite D call. Trimming took off 2 bases at V and 5 bases at J, with 3 bases between the two ends. Germline CDR1 reads SNHLY; CDR2 reads FYNNEI. The CDR3 covers 11 residues. The CDR3: CASSELTEAFF. CDR3 in DNA: TGTGCCAGCAGTGAACTTACTGAAGCTTTCTTT.

The genes are TRBV12-3 or TRBV12-4 and TRBJ2-1, with a tentative D call TRBD1 (6 bases). V lost 5 bases, J lost 5 bases, and 10 bases lay in between. CDR3 length: 13 residues. CDR3 coding DNA: TGTGCCAGCAGTCAGGGGTTCGACAATGAGCAGTTCTTC. Protein sequence: CASSQGFDNEQFF.

The chain has TRBV6-5 and TRBJ1-6, with TRBD1 matching 7 bases. CDR1 is MNHEY and CDR2 is SVGAGI in the germline V gene. V lost 4 bases, J lost 6 bases, and 6 bases stayed unmatched. The CDR3 sequence is 15 residues long. The CDR3 nucleotides read TGTGCCAGCAGTTCCAGACAGGGTGTTAATTCACCCCTCCACTTT. Protein product: CASSSRQGVNSPLHF.

The V call is TRBV7-2, the J call TRBJ1-2; a possible D gene is TRBD1 (6 bases). V shed 1 base and J shed 4 bases, with 13 bases lying between them. The germline V gene has CDR1 SGHTA and CDR2 FQGNSA. This CDR3 contains 15 residues. This CDR3 is CASSLEATGVYGYTF. The CDR3 DNA reads as TGTGCCAGCAGCTTAGAGGCGACAGGAGTCTATGGCTACACCTTC.

CDR3 coding DNA: TGTGCCAGCAGTTTATTTGGGGCAGGGGTCGGAAACACCATATATTTT. Amino acids: CASSLFGAGVGNTIYF. This rearrangement joins TRBV27 to TRBJ1-3; D might be TRBD1 (6 bases). There are 16 residues in the CDR3. V was shortened by 1 base and J by 4 bases, with 14 bases between the two germline ends. Germline CDR1 is MNHEY and CDR2 is SMNVEV (reference sequence).

The chain is built from TRBV10-2 and TRBJ2-7; TRBD2 aligns across 15 bases. Germline lookup yields CDR1 WSHSY and CDR2 SAAADI. V trimming: 5 bases; J trimming: 5 bases; junction bases outside the gene matches: 4. This CDR3 is built from 15 residues. CDR3 sequence reads: CASSRGLAGGDEQYF. The CDR3 nucleotides are TGCGCCAGCAGTCGGGGACTAGCGGGAGGAGACGAGCAGTACTTC.

The gene calls are TRBV14 and TRBJ1-3; 7 bases are shared with TRBD1. The trim removed 0 bases at V and 1 base at J, leaving 9 bases unmatched. Germline assignment: CDR1 SGHDN and CDR2 FVKESK. The CDR3 extends over 18 amino acids. CDR3 protein: CASSQEGPGQESGNTIYF. Here the CDR3 DNA reads TGTGCCAGCAGCCAAGAAGGTCCAGGACAGGAATCTGGAAACACCATATATTTT.

The V gene is TRBV25-1, the J gene TRBJ1-1; 11 nucleotides line up with TRBD1. Germline V CDR1 and CDR2: MGHDK, SYGVNS. This CDR3 comprises 13 residues. The CDR3 protein is CAPDRGQDTEAFF. CDR3 coding DNA: TGTGCACCGGACAGGGGGCAAGACACTGAAGCTTTCTTT.